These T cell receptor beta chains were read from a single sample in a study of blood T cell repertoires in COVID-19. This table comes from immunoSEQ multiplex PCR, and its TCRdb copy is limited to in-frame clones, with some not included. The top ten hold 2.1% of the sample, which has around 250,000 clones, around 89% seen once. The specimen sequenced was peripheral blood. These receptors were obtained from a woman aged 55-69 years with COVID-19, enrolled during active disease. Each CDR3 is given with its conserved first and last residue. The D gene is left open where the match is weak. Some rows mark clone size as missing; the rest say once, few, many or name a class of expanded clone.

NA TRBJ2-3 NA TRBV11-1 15 CASSSIGGLTDTQYF TGTGCCAGCAGTTCCATCGGGGGGCTCACAGATACGCAGTATTTT
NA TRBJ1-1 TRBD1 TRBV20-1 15 CSASESLNRGTEAFF TGCAGTGCTAGTGAATCCCTTAACAGGGGCACTGAAGCTTTCTTT
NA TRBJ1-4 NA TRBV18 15 CASSPSAATNEKLFF TGTGCCAGCTCACCATCAGCGGCGACTAATGAAAAACTGTTTTTT
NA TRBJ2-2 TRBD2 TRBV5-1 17 CASIRTTSGANTGELFF TGCGCCAGCATCAGGACGACTAGCGGGGCGAACACCGGGGAGCTGTTTTTT
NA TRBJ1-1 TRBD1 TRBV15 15 CATSRYRDRATEAFF TGTGCCACCAGCAGATACCGGGACAGGGCCACTGAAGCTTTCTTT
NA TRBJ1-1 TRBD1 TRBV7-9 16 CASSDRDRVKGTEAFF TGTGCCAGCAGCGACCGGGACAGGGTGAAAGGCACTGAAGCTTTCTTT
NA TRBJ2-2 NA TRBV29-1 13 CSVGTANTGELFF TGCAGCGTTGGGACAGCGAACACCGGGGAGCTGTTTTTT
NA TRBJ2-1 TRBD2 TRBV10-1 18 CASSSRLAGESSYNEQFF TGCGCCAGCAGTTCCCGACTAGCGGGGGAGAGCTCCTACAATGAGCAGTTCTTC
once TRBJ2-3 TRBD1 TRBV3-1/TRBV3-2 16 CASSQNSGGRADTQYF TGTGCCAGCAGCCAGAACTCAGGGGGCCGGGCAGATACGCAGTATTTT
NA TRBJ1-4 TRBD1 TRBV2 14 CASRRQGLNEKLFF TGTGCCAGCAGGAGACAGGGATTAAATGAAAAACTGTTTTTT
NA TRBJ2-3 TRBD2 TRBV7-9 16 CASSSASGGVPDTQYF TGTGCCAGCAGCTCCGCTAGCGGGGGTGTCCCAGATACGCAGTATTTT
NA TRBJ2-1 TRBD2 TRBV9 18 CASSPRSGGTSGYNEQFF TGTGCCAGCAGCCCCCGATCAGGGGGGACTAGCGGTTACAATGAGCAGTTCTTC
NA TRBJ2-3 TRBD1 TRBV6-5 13 CASRPSTGDTQYF TGTGCCAGCAGACCCTCGACAGGGGATACGCAGTATTTT
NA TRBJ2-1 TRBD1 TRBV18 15 CASSPGTVKLNEQFF TGTGCCAGCTCACCTGGGACAGTTAAACTCAATGAGCAGTTCTTC
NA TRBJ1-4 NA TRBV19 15 CASNRGAGRVEKLFF TGTGCCAGTAATCGGGGGGCAGGAAGGGTTGAAAAACTGTTTTTT
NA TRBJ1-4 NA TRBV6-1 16 CASSEVWETTGEKLFF TGTGCCAGCAGTGAAGTTTGGGAGACTACGGGTGAAAAACTGTTTTTT
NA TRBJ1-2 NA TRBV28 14 CASKVQTSNYGYTF TGTGCCAGCAAGGTCCAGACTAGTAACTATGGCTACACCTTC
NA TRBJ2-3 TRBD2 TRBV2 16 CASSVTSGGGTDTQYF TGTGCCAGCAGTGTAACTAGCGGGGGGGGCACAGATACGCAGTATTTT
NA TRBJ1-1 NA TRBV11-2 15 CASSLGGPGGTEAFF TGTGCCAGCAGCTTAGGAGGGCCGGGGGGGACTGAAGCTTTCTTT
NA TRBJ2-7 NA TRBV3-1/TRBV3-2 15 CASSLAGGFSYEQYF TGTGCCAGCAGCCTAGCTGGTGGGTTCTCCTACGAGCAGTACTTC
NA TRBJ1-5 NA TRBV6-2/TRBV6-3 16 CASSYSVSDRGQPQHF TGTGCCAGCAGTTACTCTGTCAGCGACCGTGGACAGCCCCAGCATTTT
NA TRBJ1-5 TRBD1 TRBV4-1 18 CASSQESGAGGAGQPQHF TGCGCCAGCAGCCAAGAGAGCGGCGCAGGGGGCGCAGGTCAGCCCCAGCATTTT
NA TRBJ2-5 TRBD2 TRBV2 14 CASRPSGGARAQYF TGTGCCAGCAGGCCTAGCGGGGGGGCAAGAGCCCAGTACTTC
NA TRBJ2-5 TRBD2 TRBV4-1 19 CASSPAGTSGAAGEETQYF TGCGCCAGCAGCCCAGCCGGGACTAGCGGGGCCGCTGGGGAAGAGACCCAGTACTTC
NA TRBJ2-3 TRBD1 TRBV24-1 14 CATSPQGAGDTQYF TGTGCCACCAGTCCACAGGGGGCTGGAGATACGCAGTATTTT
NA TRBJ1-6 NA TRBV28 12 CASSNRLQSLHF TGTGCCAGCAGTAATAGACTCCAGAGCCTCCACTTT
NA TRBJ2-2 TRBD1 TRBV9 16 CASSLPRQGVDGELFF TGTGCCAGCAGCCTCCCGAGACAGGGGGTCGACGGGGAGCTGTTTTTT
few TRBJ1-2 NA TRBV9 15 CASSVDNRPFYGYTF TGTGCCAGCAGCGTAGATAACAGGCCGTTCTATGGCTACACCTTC
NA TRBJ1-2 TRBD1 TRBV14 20 CASSQDLRRWTGQSNYGYTF TGTGCCAGCAGCCAAGATTTAAGGCGATGGACAGGCCAGTCTAACTATGGCTACACCTTC
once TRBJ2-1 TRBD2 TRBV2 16 CASIPTGLAGSNEQFF TGTGCCAGCATCCCAACGGGACTAGCGGGGTCCAATGAGCAGTTCTTC
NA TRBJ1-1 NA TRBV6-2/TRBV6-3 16 CASSYNLGRGSTEAFF TGTGCCAGCAGTTACAACCTAGGCAGGGGAAGCACTGAAGCTTTCTTT
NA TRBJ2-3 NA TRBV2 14 CASQSRGRADTQYF TGTGCCAGTCAGTCGCGGGGTAGGGCAGATACGCAGTATTTT
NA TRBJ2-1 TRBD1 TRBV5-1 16 CASSARTGVRGEEQFF TGCGCCAGCAGCGCTCGGACAGGGGTCCGGGGAGAGGAGCAGTTCTTC
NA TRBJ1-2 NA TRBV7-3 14 CASSPSLGAGGYTF TGTGCCAGCAGCCCCTCCCTTGGGGCTGGGGGCTACACCTTC
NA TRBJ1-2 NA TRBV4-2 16 CASSQDRGGPRDGYTF TGTGCCAGCAGCCAAGATAGGGGGGGCCCGAGGGATGGCTACACCTTC
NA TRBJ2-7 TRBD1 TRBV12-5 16 CASGFRTGGFPYEQYF TGTGCTAGTGGTTTCCGGACAGGGGGTTTTCCCTACGAGCAGTACTTC
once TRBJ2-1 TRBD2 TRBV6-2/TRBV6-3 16 CASSEPSGGAYNEQFF TGTGCCAGCAGCGAACCTAGCGGGGGGGCCTACAATGAGCAGTTCTTC
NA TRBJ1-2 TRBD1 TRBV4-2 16 CASSQETGGSNYGYTF TGTGCCAGCAGCCAAGAAACAGGGGGCTCTAACTATGGCTACACCTTC
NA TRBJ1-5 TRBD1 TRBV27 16 CARLTPGTDNNQPQHF TGTGCCAGGCTAACCCCCGGGACAGACAACAATCAGCCCCAGCATTTT
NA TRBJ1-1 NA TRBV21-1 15 CASSTGTGPNTEAFF TGTGCCAGCAGCACTGGGACAGGGCCGAACACTGAAGCTTTCTTT
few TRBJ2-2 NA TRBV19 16 CASSIGDSLNTGELFF TGTGCCAGTAGTATAGGCGACAGCCTCAACACCGGGGAGCTGTTTTTT
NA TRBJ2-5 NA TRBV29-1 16 CSVGPWAGFGQETQYF TGCAGCGTTGGGCCCTGGGCGGGGTTTGGCCAAGAGACCCAGTACTTC
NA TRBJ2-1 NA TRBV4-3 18 CASSQDSNRGSFYNEQFF TGCGCCAGCAGCCAAGATAGTAATAGGGGCTCCTTCTACAATGAGCAGTTCTTC
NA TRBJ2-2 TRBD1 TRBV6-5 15 CASSYGQGGTGELFF TGTGCCAGCAGTTACGGACAGGGGGGGACCGGGGAGCTGTTTTTT
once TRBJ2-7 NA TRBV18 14 CASSPRGSSYEQYF TGTGCCAGCTCACCACGGGGCAGCTCCTACGAGCAGTACTTC
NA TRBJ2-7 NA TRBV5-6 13 CASSLGVEYEQYF TGTGCCAGCAGCTTGGGAGTCGAGTACGAGCAGTACTTC
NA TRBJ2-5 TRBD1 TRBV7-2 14 CASSWDRIQETQYF TGTGCCAGCAGCTGGGACAGGATCCAAGAGACCCAGTACTTC
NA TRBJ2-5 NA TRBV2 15 CASSELHRAPETQYF TGTGCCAGCAGTGAACTACACAGAGCACCAGAGACCCAGTACTTC
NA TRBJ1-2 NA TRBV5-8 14 CASSLVGQIYGYTF TGTGCCAGCAGCTTGGTTGGGCAGATCTATGGCTACACCTTC
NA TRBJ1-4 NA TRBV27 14 CASSWGGTNEKLFF TGTGCCAGCAGTTGGGGGGGTACTAATGAAAAACTGTTTTTT
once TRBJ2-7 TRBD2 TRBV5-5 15 CASSLFRGVAYEQYF TGTGCCAGCAGCTTGTTTCGGGGGGTCGCCTACGAGCAGTACTTC
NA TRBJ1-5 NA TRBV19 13 CASSFGYNQPQHF TGTGCCAGTAGTTTCGGTTACAATCAGCCCCAGCATTTT
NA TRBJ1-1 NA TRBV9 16 CASSVSQLTANTEAFF TGTGCCAGCAGCGTCTCCCAACTGACAGCGAACACTGAAGCTTTCTTT
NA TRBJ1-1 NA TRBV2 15 CASRPAGAPSTEAFF TGTGCCAGCAGGCCCGCTGGGGCCCCGAGCACTGAAGCTTTCTTT
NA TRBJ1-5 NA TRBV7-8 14 CASSLRVINQPQHF TGTGCCAGCAGCTTACGGGTAATCAATCAGCCCCAGCATTTT
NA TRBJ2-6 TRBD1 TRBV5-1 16 CASSLGTASGANVLTF TGCGCCAGCAGCCTCGGGACAGCCTCTGGGGCCAACGTCCTGACTTTC
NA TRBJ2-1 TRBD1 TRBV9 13 CASSVTGANEQFF TGTGCCAGCAGCGTAACAGGGGCCAATGAGCAGTTCTTC
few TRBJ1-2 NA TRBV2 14 CASSYQAGPYGYTF TGTGCCAGCAGTTACCAGGCGGGGCCTTATGGCTACACCTTC
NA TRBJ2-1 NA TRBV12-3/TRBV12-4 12 CASSPGVNEQFF TGTGCCAGCTCGCCGGGGGTGAATGAGCAGTTCTTC
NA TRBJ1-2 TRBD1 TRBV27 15 CASSPRQGAHYGYTF TGTGCCAGCAGCCCCAGGCAGGGGGCCCACTATGGCTACACCTTC